This TCR beta chain comes out of a study of monozygotic twins with inflammatory bowel disease. Notes on the study in general: Twin pairs that were concordant did not differ from discordant pairs in repertoire similarity, possibly from limited power.

CDR1 and CDR2 (germline): SQVTM, ANQGSEA. This CDR3 is built from 13 residues. About this clonotype: Its antigen remains unidentified.

The input for each TCR library was approximately 3,800 ng of total RNA. UMIs containing a 6-nucleotide sample barcode were added via template switching. TCRdb re-called the 5' RACE reads and catalogs CDR3 proteins one per entry, DNA excluded. The sample's table shows under 150,000 distinct CDR3 sequences. The V and J genes are TRBV29-1 and TRBJ1-1; TCRdb's assignment of TRBD1 cannot be checked, as there is no DNA. Sequenced input: blood. The source of this sequence is a human donor with ulcerative colitis or Crohn's disease, or a healthy co-twin of an affected twin (not recorded which). Here the CDR3 reads CSVGPQMNTEAFF.